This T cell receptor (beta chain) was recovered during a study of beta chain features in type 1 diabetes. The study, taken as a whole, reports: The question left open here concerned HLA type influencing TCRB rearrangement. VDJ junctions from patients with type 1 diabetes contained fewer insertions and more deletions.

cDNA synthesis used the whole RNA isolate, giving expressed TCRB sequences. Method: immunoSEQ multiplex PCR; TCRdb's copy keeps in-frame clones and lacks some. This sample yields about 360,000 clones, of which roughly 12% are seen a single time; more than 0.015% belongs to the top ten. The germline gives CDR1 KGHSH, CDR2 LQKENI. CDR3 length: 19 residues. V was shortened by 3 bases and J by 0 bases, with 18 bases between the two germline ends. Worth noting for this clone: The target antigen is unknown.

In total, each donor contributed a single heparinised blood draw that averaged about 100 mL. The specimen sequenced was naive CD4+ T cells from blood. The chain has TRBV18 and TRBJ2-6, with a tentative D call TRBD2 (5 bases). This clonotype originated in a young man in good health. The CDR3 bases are TGTGCCAGCTCACCGGCCCTAGGGAGCAACTACTCTGGGGCCAACGTCCTGACTTTC. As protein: CASSPALGSNYSGANVLTF.